One and the same sample provided the 17 T cell receptor beta chains below, sequenced in a study of cytomegalovirus exposure and HLA in healthy donors (dated by TCRdb to 2015 to 2018). The method was the immunoSEQ multiplex PCR assay. A mixture of 60 forward primers for TCR Vbeta segments and 13 reverse primers for TCR Jbeta segments was used in the multiplex PCR. Imported from immuneACCESS, the table was reduced by TCRdb to in-frame sequences with V and J called. These copies leave out some clones; in studies compared against another copy, an unresolved V gene accounts for under half, and the cause of the remainder is not known. Counted in this sample were roughly 110,000 clones; approximately 69% of them appeared once. About 4% of the sample goes to the ten largest clones. The sequencing sample was made of PBMCs. The source of these receptors is a woman aged 40-49 years in good health and CMV-seropositive.

This clone has only a few counts. The chain is built from TRBV2 and TRBJ2-7; 8 bases agree with TRBD2. The V and J ends lost 6 bases and 0 bases, in that order; junction bases with no gene match: 10. The CDR3 is 16 amino acids. Germline loops: CDR1 SNHLY, CDR2 FYNNEI. The CDR3 region has the DNA TGTGCCAGCAGCCGACCGGGCGGGAGGAACTCCTACGAGCAGTACTTC. Its protein is CASSRPGGRNSYEQYF.

This rearrangement joins TRBV9 to TRBJ1-6; 8 nucleotides agree with TRBD1. V shed 0 bases, J shed 8 bases, and the junction held 7 bases outside the gene matches. The CDR3 is made up of 16 amino acids. Germline V gives CDR1 SGDLS, CDR2 YYNGEE. Here the CDR3 DNA reads TGTGCCAGCAGCGTAGCTCCGGACAGGGTTGATTCACCCCTCCACTTT. Encoded protein: CASSVAPDRVDSPLHF.

The V call is TRBV6-6, the J call TRBJ2-3; D is uncertain. The CDR3 sequence is 14 residues long. CDR1 MNHNY and CDR2 SVGAGI come from the germline V gene (reference sequence). V dropped 5 bases and J dropped 2 bases, with 11 bases sitting between them. The CDR3: CASSRTGFTDTQYF. In nucleotides, the CDR3 is TGTGCCAGCAGTCGAACCGGGTTCACAGATACGCAGTATTTT.

This clone occurred a few times. V usage is TRBV19 and J usage is TRBJ1-3; D is perhaps TRBD1 (5 bases). In germline, CDR1 is LNHDA, CDR2 SQIVND (reference sequence). This CDR3 spans 14 amino acids. The germline V and J ends were trimmed by 6 bases and 2 bases, with 11 bases remaining between them. The CDR3 DNA reads TGTGCCAGTAGACCGGGAGGGGCTGGAAACACCATATATTTT. Protein sequence: CASRPGGAGNTIYF.

The count of this clone is one. The chain carries TRBV13 and TRBJ1-1, with D tentatively TRBD1 (5 bases). The germline CDR1 and CDR2 sequences are PRHDT and FYEKMQ (reference sequence). Trimming shortened V by 5 bases and J by 3 bases, and 22 bases separated the two germline ends. The CDR3 consists of 17 residues. The CDR3 DNA reads TGTGCCAGCAGCCAGGGCGGGGGGGGTCCGAAAGACACTGAAGCTTTCTTT. It encodes CASSQGGGGPKDTEAFF.

The chain uses TRBV30 and TRBJ2-7, with 8 nucleotides matching TRBD1. The germline V gene has CDR1 GTSNPN and CDR2 SVGIG (reference sequence). This CDR3 comprises 14 residues. The V and J ends lost 2 bases and 2 bases, in that order; junction bases with no gene match: 5. CDR3 in DNA: TGTGCCTGGAGTACTTTCAGGGGGCCCTACGAGCAGTACTTC. It codes for CAWSTFRGPYEQYF.

This clone was seen more than once but under ten times. V usage is TRBV5-6 and J usage is TRBJ2-7, with 8 bases that match TRBD1. The CDR3 has 14 amino acids. After removal of 2 bases from V and 3 bases from J, the junction contained 4 bases not matched to a gene. The germline V gene has CDR1 SGHDT and CDR2 YYEEEE. In DNA form, the CDR3 reads TGTGCCAGCAGCTTCGACAGGGGCGGCTACGAGCAGTACTTC. Amino acid sequence: CASSFDRGGYEQYF.

V is TRBV6-1 and J is TRBJ1-1; unclear D gene. The CDR3 loop spans 11 amino acids. With 11 bases removed from V and 1 base from J, the gap between germline ends came to 8 bases. Per the germline V gene, CDR1 is MNHNS and CDR2 is SASEGT. The CDR3 nucleotides are TGTGCCGTCCGAGAGAACACTGAAGCTTTCTTT. It is translated as CAVRENTEAFF.

This clone has a single count. The chain carries TRBV10-2 and TRBJ1-5, with D tentatively TRBD1 (5 bases). In germline, CDR1 is WSHSY, CDR2 SAAADI. This CDR3 region has 14 residues. Between the trimmed V and J ends, which lost 1 base and 5 bases, there was a span of 9 bases. Here the CDR3 reads CASSEWSGDQPQHF. In DNA, the CDR3 is TGCGCCAGCAGTGAGTGGTCGGGGGATCAGCCCCAGCATTTT.

The chain employs TRBV5-1 and TRBJ2-2; D perhaps matches TRBD1 (6 bases). Germline CDR1 and CDR2: SGHRS and YFSETQ. The CDR3 covers 15 residues. V was shortened by 4 bases and J by 0 bases, with 10 bases between the two germline ends. The CDR3 DNA sequence: TGCGCCAGCAGCCACCGGACAGCGAACACCGGGGAGCTGTTTTTT. Protein product: CASSHRTANTGELFF. Looking up the rest from reference TRBV5-1 and TRBJ2-2 gives the full variable domain: KAGVTQTPRYLIKTRGQQVTLSCSPISGHRSVSWYQQTPGQGLQFLFEYFSETQRNKGNFPGRFSGRQFSNSRSEMNVSTLELGDSALYLCASSHRTANTGELFFGEGSRLTVL.

J is TRBJ1-1 and V is TRBV9; 11 bases are a match to TRBD1. CDR1 is SGDLS, CDR2 YYNGEE, per germline. V shed 0 bases, J shed 5 bases, and the junction held 3 bases outside the gene matches. This CDR3 has 15 amino acids. CDR3 protein: CASSVGGTGGTEAFF. DNA of the CDR3: TGTGCCAGCAGCGTAGGCGGGACAGGGGGTACTGAAGCTTTCTTT.

The CDR3 loop reads CASSQDRTSRETQYF. In DNA form, the CDR3 reads TGTGCCAGCAGCCAAGATAGGACTAGCAGGGAGACCCAGTACTTC. The chain employs TRBV4-2 and TRBJ2-5; 8 bases line up with TRBD2. V gave up 0 bases and J gave up 5 bases; unmatched junction bases: 5. The germline V gene has CDR1 LGHNA and CDR2 YNFKEQ. The CDR3 is 15 amino acids.

The chain couples TRBV2 to TRBJ2-1; a weak D match, TRBD2 (6 bases). CDR3 length: 13 amino acids. The V end was cut by 6 bases, the J end by 8 bases, with 14 bases between. Per the germline V gene, CDR1 is SNHLY and CDR2 is FYNNEI. The CDR3 is CASSLRLGDEQFF. The CDR3, as DNA: TGTGCCAGCAGCCTCAGACTAGGGGATGAGCAGTTCTTC.

This clone was counted a few times. The chain combines TRBV7-9 with TRBJ1-2; 9 nucleotides match TRBD1. V trimming: 5 bases; J trimming: 3 bases; junction bases outside the gene matches: 16. Germline assignment: CDR1 SEHNR and CDR2 FQNEAQ (reference sequence). This CDR3 comprises 18 residues. CDR3 DNA: TGTGCCAGCAGCGCAACAGGGGGCCGGACCGCCGCTCACTATGGCTACACCTTC. Amino acid sequence: CASSATGGRTAAHYGYTF. The full variable domain, with the rest looked up from reference TRBV7-9 and TRBJ1-2, is DTGVSQNPRHKITKRGQNVTFRCDPISEHNRLYWYRQTLGQGPEFLTYFQNEAQLEKSRLLSDRFSAERPKGSFSTLEIQRTEQGDSAMYLCASSATGGRTAAHYGYTFGSGTRLTVV.

The chain uses TRBV5-6 and TRBJ2-5; 14 bases fit TRBD2. With V trimmed by 0 bases and J by 4 bases, 11 bases remained unmatched. Germline V CDR1 and CDR2: SGHDT, YYEEEE. The CDR3 contains 19 residues. CDR3 in amino acids: CASSLGLAGGIPPGETQYF. CDR3 nucleotide sequence: TGTGCCAGCAGCTTGGGACTAGCGGGGGGGATCCCGCCAGGAGAGACCCAGTACTTC.

CDR3 nucleotides: TGTGCCAGCAGTGACTCGACAGGGGGGGGTGAAAAACTGTTTTTT. It specifies CASSDSTGGGEKLFF. J is TRBJ1-4 and V is TRBV2; 9 positions match TRBD1. The length of the CDR3 is 15 residues. Germline values: CDR1 SNHLY, CDR2 FYNNEI. J lost 7 bases, V lost 3 bases, and 6 bases had no gene match.

The chain is built from TRBV6-5 and TRBJ1-2, with D perhaps matching TRBD1 (6 bases). Trimming took off 2 bases at V and 5 bases at J, with 15 bases between the two ends. CDR1 and CDR2 (germline): MNHEY, SVGAGI. The length of the CDR3 is 15 residues. In nucleotides, the CDR3 is TGTGCCAGCAGTTACGGTGGGGGGGCCGGGTATGGCTACACCTTC. Translated, it gives CASSYGGGAGYGYTF.